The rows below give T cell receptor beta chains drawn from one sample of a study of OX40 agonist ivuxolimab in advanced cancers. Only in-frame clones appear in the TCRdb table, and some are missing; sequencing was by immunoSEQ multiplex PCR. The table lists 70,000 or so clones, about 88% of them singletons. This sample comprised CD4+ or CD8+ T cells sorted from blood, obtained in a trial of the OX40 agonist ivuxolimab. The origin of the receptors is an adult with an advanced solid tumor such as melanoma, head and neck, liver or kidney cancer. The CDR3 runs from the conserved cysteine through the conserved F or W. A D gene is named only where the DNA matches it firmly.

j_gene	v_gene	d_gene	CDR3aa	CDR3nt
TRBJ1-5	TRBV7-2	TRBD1	CASSRDRGNQPQHF	TGTGCCAGCAGCAGGGACAGGGGCAATCAGCCCCAGCATTTT
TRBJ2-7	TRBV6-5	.	CASRRDFSYEQYF	TGTGCCAGCAGGCGGGACTTCTCCTACGAGCAGTACTTC
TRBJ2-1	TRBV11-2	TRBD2	CASSPIAGPGEQFF	TGTGCCAGCAGTCCCATAGCGGGGCCGGGTGAGCAGTTCTTC
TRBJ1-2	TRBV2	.	CASSGAAGGGGYTF	TGTGCCAGCAGTGGGGCAGCGGGGGGAGGTGGCTACACCTTC
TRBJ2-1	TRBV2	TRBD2	CASSENGGLAYHEQFF	TGTGCCAGCAGTGAAAATGGGGGACTAGCGTATCATGAGCAGTTCTTC
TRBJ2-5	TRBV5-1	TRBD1	CASSPNRGTQETQYF	TGCGCCAGCAGCCCCAACAGGGGAACACAAGAGACCCAGTACTTC
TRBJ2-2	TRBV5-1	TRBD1	CASSGTQGVNTGELFF	TGCGCCAGCAGCGGCACCCAGGGGGTGAACACCGGGGAGCTGTTTTTT
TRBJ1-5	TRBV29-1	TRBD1	CSVRDSPNQPQHF	TGCAGCGTGAGGGACAGTCCTAATCAGCCCCAGCATTTT
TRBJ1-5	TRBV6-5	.	CASREQGRNQPQHF	TGTGCCAGCAGAGAACAGGGCCGGAATCAGCCCCAGCATTTT
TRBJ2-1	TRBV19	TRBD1	CASSPTGGRGNEQFF	TGTGCCAGTAGTCCGACAGGGGGGCGAGGCAATGAGCAGTTCTTC
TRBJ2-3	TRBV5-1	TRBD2	CASSLTSEGTDTQYF	TGCGCCAGCAGCTTGACTAGCGAAGGGACAGATACGCAGTATTTT
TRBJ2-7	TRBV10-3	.	CAIAREYEQYF	TGTGCCATCGCCAGGGAGTACGAGCAGTACTTC
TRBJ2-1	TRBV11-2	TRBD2	CASSLAGGVNEQFF	TGTGCCAGCAGCTTAGCGGGAGGGGTAAATGAGCAGTTCTTC
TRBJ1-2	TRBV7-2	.	CASSLGSRDYGYTF	TGTGCCAGCAGCTTAGGGAGTAGGGACTATGGCTACACCTTC
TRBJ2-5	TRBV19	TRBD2	CASSIGTSFETQYF	TGTGCCAGTAGTATAGGGACTAGTTTCGAGACCCAGTACTTC
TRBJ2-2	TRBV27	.	CASSPLTTGELFF	TGTGCCAGCAGTCCCCTCACGACCGGGGAGCTGTTTTTT
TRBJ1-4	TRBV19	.	CASSTQGGKLFF	TGTGCCAGTAGTACTCAAGGGGGAAAACTGTTTTTT